These T cell receptor beta chains were read from a single sample in a study of T cells in Graves' hyperthyroidism and ophthalmopathy. Using its own MiXCR run on the multiplex PCR reads, TCRdb lists one record per CDR3 protein. The sample yields under 400,000 distinct CDR3 sequences, around 14% seen once. Material for sequencing was blood. The source is a woman aged 18 to 35 with Graves' hyperthyroidism. CDR3s include the opening cysteine and the closing phenylalanine or tryptophan.

CDR3: CSARNRGREETQYF; V: TRBV20-1; J: TRBJ2-5
CDR3: CASRRPGTGNYEQYF; V: TRBV11-2; J: TRBJ2-7
CDR3: CASGYPGVYEQYF; V: TRBV27; J: TRBJ2-7
CDR3: CASSYSRSPGAEGNQPQHF; V: TRBV6-2/TRBV6-3; J: TRBJ1-5
CDR3: CASNPSLVGDEQFF; V: TRBV19; J: TRBJ2-1
CDR3: CSARDGTAQETQYF; V: TRBV20-1; J: TRBJ2-5
CDR3: CASSPRGGLSYEQYF; V: TRBV28; J: TRBJ2-7
CDR3: CAASGVRYEQYF; V: TRBV25-1; J: TRBJ2-7
CDR3: CASSESGGPYEQYF; V: TRBV2; J: TRBJ2-7
CDR3: CASSSGPSTYGYTF; V: TRBV12-3/TRBV12-4; J: TRBJ1-2
CDR3: CASTQVASGRSVPYNEQFF; V: TRBV19; J: TRBJ2-1
CDR3: CATSDRTENYGYTF; V: TRBV24-1; J: TRBJ1-2
CDR3: CASSGTRGDTQYF; V: TRBV6-1; J: TRBJ2-3
CDR3: CASSLQGPSQPQHF; V: TRBV12-3/TRBV12-4; J: TRBJ1-5
CDR3: CASRLLLGNAGELFF; V: TRBV28; J: TRBJ2-2
CDR3: CASSQARGGAGQPQHF; V: TRBV4-1; J: TRBJ1-5
CDR3: CAWSLFSVEQYF; V: TRBV30; J: TRBJ2-7
CDR3: CASSFGNHNSPLHF; V: TRBV12-3/TRBV12-4; J: TRBJ1-6
CDR3: CAIAGGLSTDTQYF; V: TRBV7-2; J: TRBJ2-3
CDR3: CASSGSIEQFF; V: TRBV6-1; J: TRBJ2-1
CDR3: CASTPGLRNTEAFF; V: TRBV28; J: TRBJ1-1
CDR3: CASSQDPQGYNEQFF; V: TRBV5-5; J: TRBJ2-1
CDR3: CASSLARRYSGNTIYF; V: TRBV28; J: TRBJ1-3
CDR3: CASSFDSSGNEQFF; V: TRBV7-3; J: TRBJ2-1
CDR3: CASSQDHRLAGLYTAVYNEQFF; V: TRBV14; J: TRBJ2-1
CDR3: CASSPRVASTDTQYF; V: TRBV11-2; J: TRBJ2-3
CDR3: CSATPTYYGYTF; V: TRBV20-1; J: TRBJ1-2